This T cell receptor (beta chain) was recorded in a study of beta chain features in type 1 diabetes. Since all of the isolated RNA was reverse transcribed, expressed TCRB transcripts were what got sequenced. Using immunoSEQ multiplex PCR, the repertoire was profiled, and TCRdb retains in-frame clones only, with some absent. Of around 250,000 clones listed, more than 11% are singletons. General study findings and limits: Naive, central memory and regulatory TCRB repertoires appeared more similar among patients than healthy donors. A moderate, significant TCRB CDR3 shortening appeared in type 1 diabetes across four CD4+ subsets.

Purities in excess of 95% were seen in all sorted populations. Points on this clone: Its antigen is currently unknown.

V lost 4 bases, J lost 3 bases, and 6 bases stayed unmatched. Germline CDR1 and CDR2: LGHNA and YNFKEQ. The CDR3 loop spans 15 amino acids. This chain uses TRBV4-2 with TRBJ2-1; 7 nucleotides line up with TRBD1. The sample comprised naive CD4+ T cells from blood. The receptor was isolated from a man aged 30-40 years with type 1 diabetes. The CDR3: CASSRPGQSYNEQFF. In DNA, the CDR3 is TGTGCCAGCAGCCGTCCGGGACAGAGCTACAATGAGCAGTTCTTC.